The 15 T cell receptor beta chains in this list originate from one sample, sequenced in a study of beta chain features in type 1 diabetes. General study results and limits: The study found moderately but significantly shorter TCRB CDR3s in all four CD4+ subsets of Type 1 diabetes patients.

Antigens of these TCRs are unknown. TCRB transcripts that were expressed got sequenced, as all of the isolated RNA had been reverse transcribed. Clones were sequenced by immunoSEQ multiplex PCR, and TCRdb holds only the in-frame ones, with some missing. The profile shows 250,000 to 300,000 clones, approximately 14% of them singletons. The sequenced sample consisted of naive CD4+ T cells from blood. These receptors all come from a young man with type 1 diabetes.

This clone was recorded a few times. The chain links TRBV7-9 to TRBJ2-2, with 7 bases identical to TRBD1. CDR3 length: 16 amino acids. V lost 0 bases, J lost 5 bases, and 6 bases stayed unmatched. Germline assignment: CDR1 SEHNR and CDR2 FQNEAQ (reference sequence). The CDR3 DNA reads as TGTGCCAGCAGCTTAGCTCCACAGGGGCTAACCGGGGAGCTGTTTTTT. It specifies CASSLAPQGLTGELFF.

This clone was recorded once. This chain connects TRBV19 to TRBJ1-5, with D perhaps TRBD1 (5 bases). Germline V gene lookup returns CDR1 LNHDA and CDR2 SQIVND (reference sequence). This CDR3 is 15 amino acids long. Trimming shortened V by 3 bases and J by 9 bases, and 18 bases separated the two germline ends. The CDR3 loop reads CASSITNRISWPQHF. The CDR3 DNA reads as TGTGCCAGTAGTATTACAAACAGGATCAGTTGGCCCCAGCATTTT.

The chain has TRBV5-1 and TRBJ1-2; 8 positions match TRBD1. The CDR3 is made up of 12 amino acids. Germline values: CDR1 SGHRS, CDR2 YFSETQ. The junction had 3 bases not matched to a gene; V was cut back by 4 bases and J by 7 bases. This chain's CDR3 is CASSADRGGYTF. The CDR3 nucleotides read TGCGCCAGCAGCGCTGACAGGGGTGGCTACACCTTC.

This clone was seen only a few times. This sequence joins TRBV9 and TRBJ2-3; TRBD2 matches at 10 bases. The germline V gene encodes CDR1 SGDLS and CDR2 YYNGEE. Germline trimming cut 4 bases from V and 4 bases from J; bases unmatched to any gene: 9. CDR3 length equals 16 residues. The CDR3 reads CASSLWLAGASDTQYF. DNA for the CDR3: TGTGCCAGCAGCCTGTGGCTAGCGGGAGCTTCAGATACGCAGTATTTT.

This clone was detected only a few times. The chain employs TRBV9 and TRBJ2-2, with TRBD2 identical over 9 bases. The CDR3 totals 15 residues. Germline CDR1 is SGDLS and CDR2 is YYNGEE. Trimming at V came to 0 bases and at J to 7 bases, leaving 4 bases not matched to a gene. CDR3 coding DNA: TGTGCCAGCAGCGTAGGCGGGAGGGCCAGCGGGGAGCTGTTTTTT. Its translation is CASSVGGRASGELFF.

This clone appeared a single time. The chain couples TRBV5-1 to TRBJ2-1; TRBD2 aligns across 14 bases. The CDR3 runs 15 residues. V was pared by 2 bases and J by 8 bases, with 3 bases of the junction left unmatched. Germline V lookup: CDR1 SGHRS, CDR2 YFSETQ. CDR3 DNA: TGCGCCAGCAGCTTAACGGGACTAGCGGGAGATGAGCAGTTCTTC. Protein product: CASSLTGLAGDEQFF.

The sample holds a few counts of this clone. The rearrangement links TRBV5-1 to TRBJ2-1, with 9 nucleotides matching TRBD2. Germline V gene data show CDR1 as SGHRS and CDR2 as YFSETQ. The CDR3 extends over 15 amino acids. J lost 3 bases, V lost 0 bases, and 1 base had no gene match. CDR3 coding DNA: TGCGCCAGCAGCTTGGGACTAGCGGTCTACAATGAGCAGTTCTTC. This sequence encodes CASSLGLAVYNEQFF. Variable domain in full (rest from reference TRBV5-1 and TRBJ2-1): KAGVTQTPRYLIKTRGQQVTLSCSPISGHRSVSWYQQTPGQGLQFLFEYFSETQRNKGNFPGRFSGRQFSNSRSEMNVSTLELGDSALYLCASSLGLAVYNEQFFGPGTRLTVL.

The DNA for the CDR3 is TGTGCTAGTGGTTTGAGGTGGGGGCGAGATCAGCCCCAGCATTTT. It translates to CASGLRWGRDQPQHF. The chain employs TRBV12-5 and TRBJ1-5, with a tentative D call TRBD1 (6 bases). V was clipped by 2 bases and J by 5 bases, with 13 bases between them. CDR3 size: 15 residues. The germline V gene encodes CDR1 LGHNT and CDR2 FRNRAP.

This clone showed up just a few times. The gene calls are TRBV25-1 and TRBJ1-4; no definite D call. Germline loops: CDR1 MGHDK, CDR2 SYGVNS. The CDR3 contains 11 residues. V lost 3 bases and J lost 12, with 8 bases in between. Written as DNA, the CDR3 is TGTGCCAGCAGTGAGCGAAGAGAACTGTTTTTT. Amino acids: CASSERRELFF.

This chain uses TRBV5-1 with TRBJ2-2; 8 nucleotides line up with TRBD1. Trimming cost V 0 bases and J 6 bases; bases outside gene matches: 1. The CDR3 contains 14 residues. Looked up from germline, CDR1 is SGHRS and CDR2 is YFSETQ. The CDR3 protein is CASSLVQGAGELFF. The DNA of the CDR3 is TGCGCCAGCAGCTTGGTACAGGGGGCCGGGGAGCTGTTTTTT. The whole variable domain, remainder taken from reference TRBV5-1 and TRBJ2-2, is KAGVTQTPRYLIKTRGQQVTLSCSPISGHRSVSWYQQTPGQGLQFLFEYFSETQRNKGNFPGRFSGRQFSNSRSEMNVSTLELGDSALYLCASSLVQGAGELFFGEGSRLTVL.

This clone occurred a few times. This chain uses TRBV5-1 with TRBJ2-3; D perhaps matches TRBD2 (6 bases). The CDR3 is made up of 15 amino acids. Germline CDR1 reads SGHRS; CDR2 reads YFSETQ. The germline V and J ends were trimmed by 1 base and 6 bases, with 15 bases remaining between them. The CDR3 nucleotides read TGCGCCAGCAGCTTGTACGGGGGACCGGGGGATACGCAGTATTTT. Translating gives CASSLYGGPGDTQYF.

This clone was observed a handful of times. The V gene is TRBV29-1, the J gene TRBJ1-2, with D maybe TRBD1 (5 bases). The length of the CDR3 is 15 residues. V was shortened by 6 bases and J by 4 bases, with 21 bases between the two germline ends. The germline gives CDR1 SQVTM, CDR2 ANQGSEA. The CDR3 sequence: CSVLIPSTALYGYTF. Here the CDR3 DNA reads TGCAGCGTATTAATCCCTTCGACAGCGCTCTATGGCTACACCTTC.

This clone was observed a few times. J is TRBJ2-5 and V is TRBV29-1, with 7 nucleotides matching TRBD2. The length of the CDR3 is 13 residues. After removal of 3 bases from V and 5 bases from J, the junction contained 6 bases not matched to a gene. The germline V gene has CDR1 SQVTM and CDR2 ANQGSEA. DNA of the CDR3: TGCAGCGTTGATGGCGGGAGCTATGAGACCCAGTACTTC. Translated, it gives CSVDGGSYETQYF.

A few counts support this clone. The chain is built from TRBV5-1 and TRBJ2-2, with D hard to call. Germline loops: CDR1 SGHRS, CDR2 YFSETQ. Trimming shortened V by 0 bases and J by 6 bases, and 12 bases separated the two germline ends. The CDR3 is made up of 15 amino acids. The CDR3 loop is CASSLVAVRAGELFF. The CDR3 DNA reads as TGCGCCAGCAGCTTGGTAGCAGTTCGGGCCGGGGAGCTGTTTTTT.

The chain has TRBV9 and TRBJ2-1, with a tentative D call TRBD2 (6 bases). V lost 1 base and J lost 8, with 13 bases in between. CDR3 size: 14 residues. Germline values: CDR1 SGDLS, CDR2 YYNGEE. The CDR3 loop is CASSVSSGDDEQFF. The CDR3 DNA reads TGTGCCAGCAGCGTATCTTCGGGAGACGATGAGCAGTTCTTC.